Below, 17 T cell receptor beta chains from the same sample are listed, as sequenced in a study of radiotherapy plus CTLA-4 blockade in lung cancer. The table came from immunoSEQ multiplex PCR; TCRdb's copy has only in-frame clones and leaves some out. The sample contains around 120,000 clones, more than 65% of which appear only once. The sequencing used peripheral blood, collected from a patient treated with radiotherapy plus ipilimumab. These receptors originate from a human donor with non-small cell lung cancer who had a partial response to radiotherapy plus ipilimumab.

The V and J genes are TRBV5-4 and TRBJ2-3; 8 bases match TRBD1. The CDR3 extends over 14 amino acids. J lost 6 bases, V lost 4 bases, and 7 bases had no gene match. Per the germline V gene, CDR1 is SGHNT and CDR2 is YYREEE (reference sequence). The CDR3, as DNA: TGTGCCAGCAGCCCTGGGACAGGAGTGGATACGCAGTATTTT. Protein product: CASSPGTGVDTQYF. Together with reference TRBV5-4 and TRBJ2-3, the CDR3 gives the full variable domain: ETGVTQSPTHLIKTRGQQVTLRCSSQSGHNTVSWYQQALGQGPQFIFQYYREEENGRGNFPPRFSGLQFPNYSSELNVNALELDDSALYLCASSPGTGVDTQYFGPGTRLTVL.

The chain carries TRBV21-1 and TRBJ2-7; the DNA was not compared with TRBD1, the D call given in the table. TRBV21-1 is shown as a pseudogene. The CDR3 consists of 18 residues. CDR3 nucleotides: TGTGCCAGCAGCAAAGCGGGACAGGGACTCACCATATCCTACGAGCAGTACGTC. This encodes CASSKAGQGLTISYEQYV.

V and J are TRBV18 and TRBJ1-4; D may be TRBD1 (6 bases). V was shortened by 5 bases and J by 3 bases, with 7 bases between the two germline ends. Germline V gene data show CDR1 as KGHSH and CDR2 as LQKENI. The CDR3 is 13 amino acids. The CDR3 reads CASSKGANEKLFF. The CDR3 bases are TGTGCCAGCTCAAAGGGGGCTAATGAAAAACTGTTTTTT.

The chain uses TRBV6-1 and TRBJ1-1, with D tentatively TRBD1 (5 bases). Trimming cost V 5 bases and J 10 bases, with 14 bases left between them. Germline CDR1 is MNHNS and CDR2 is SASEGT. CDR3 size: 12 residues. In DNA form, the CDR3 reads TGTGCCAGCAGTTTCGGACAACTCTTAGCTTTCTTT. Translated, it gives CASSFGQLLAFF.

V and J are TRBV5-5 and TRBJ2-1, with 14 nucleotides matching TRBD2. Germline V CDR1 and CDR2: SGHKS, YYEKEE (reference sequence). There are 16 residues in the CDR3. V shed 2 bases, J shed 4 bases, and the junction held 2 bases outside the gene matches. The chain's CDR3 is CASSLGLAGGYNEQFF. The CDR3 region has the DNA TGTGCCAGCAGCTTAGGACTAGCGGGGGGATACAATGAGCAGTTCTTC.

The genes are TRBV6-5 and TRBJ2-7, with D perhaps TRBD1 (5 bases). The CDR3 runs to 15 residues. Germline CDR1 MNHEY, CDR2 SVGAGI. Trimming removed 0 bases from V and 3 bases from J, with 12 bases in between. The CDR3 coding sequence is TGTGCCAGCAGTTACTCAGCAGGGTTGCGCTACGAGCAGTACTTC. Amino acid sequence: CASSYSAGLRYEQYF.

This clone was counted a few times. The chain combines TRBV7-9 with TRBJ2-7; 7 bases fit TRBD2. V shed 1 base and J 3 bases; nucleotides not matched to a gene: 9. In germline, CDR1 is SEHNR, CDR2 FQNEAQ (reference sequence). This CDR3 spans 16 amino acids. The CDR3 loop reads CASSLVGGRNLYEQYF. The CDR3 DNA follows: TGTGCCAGCAGCTTAGTAGGCGGGAGAAACCTCTACGAGCAGTACTTC.

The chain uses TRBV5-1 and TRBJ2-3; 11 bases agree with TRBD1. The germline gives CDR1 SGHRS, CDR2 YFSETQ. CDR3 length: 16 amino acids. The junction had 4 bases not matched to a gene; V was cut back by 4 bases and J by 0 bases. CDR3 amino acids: CASSPGQGASTDTQYF. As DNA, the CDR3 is TGCGCCAGCAGCCCAGGACAGGGGGCAAGCACAGATACGCAGTATTTT.

In DNA form, the CDR3 reads TGTGCCATCACTACGGATCCAGCGGGAAGCTCCTACGAGCAGTACTTC. Encoded protein: CAITTDPAGSSYEQYF. The rearrangement uses TRBV10-3 and TRBJ2-5; 7 bases are shared with TRBD2. Gene TRBJ2-7 matches the end of the DNA better, so the J call may be wrong. The CDR3 consists of 16 residues. Germline assignment: CDR1 ENHRY and CDR2 SYGVKD.

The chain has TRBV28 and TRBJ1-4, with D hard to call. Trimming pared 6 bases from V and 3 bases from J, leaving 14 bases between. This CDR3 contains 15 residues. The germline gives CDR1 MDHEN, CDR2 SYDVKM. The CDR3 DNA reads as TGTGCCAGCAGGACCCCGGGGTCGGCTAATGAAAAACTGTTTTTT. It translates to CASRTPGSANEKLFF.

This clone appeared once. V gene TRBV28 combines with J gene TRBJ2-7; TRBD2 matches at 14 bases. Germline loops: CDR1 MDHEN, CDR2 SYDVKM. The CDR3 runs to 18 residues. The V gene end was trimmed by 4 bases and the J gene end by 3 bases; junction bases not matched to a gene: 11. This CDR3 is CASSSRLAGGLKRYEQYF. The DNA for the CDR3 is TGTGCCAGCAGTTCCAGACTAGCGGGGGGGCTCAAACGCTACGAGCAGTACTTC.

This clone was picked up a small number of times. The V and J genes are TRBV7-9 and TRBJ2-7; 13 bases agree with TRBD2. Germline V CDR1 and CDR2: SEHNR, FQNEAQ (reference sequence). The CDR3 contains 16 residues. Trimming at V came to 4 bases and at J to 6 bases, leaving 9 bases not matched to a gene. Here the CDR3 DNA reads TGTGCCAGCAGCTACTCGACTAGCGGGAGGTTGGGCGAGCAGTACTTC. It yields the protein CASSYSTSGRLGEQYF.

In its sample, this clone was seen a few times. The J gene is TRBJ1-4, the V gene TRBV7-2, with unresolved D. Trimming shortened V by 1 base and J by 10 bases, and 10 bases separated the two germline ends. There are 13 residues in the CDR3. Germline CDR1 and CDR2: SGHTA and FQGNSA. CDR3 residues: CASSLDVRGKLFF. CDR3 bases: TGTGCCAGCAGCTTAGATGTTCGGGGAAAACTGTTTTTT.

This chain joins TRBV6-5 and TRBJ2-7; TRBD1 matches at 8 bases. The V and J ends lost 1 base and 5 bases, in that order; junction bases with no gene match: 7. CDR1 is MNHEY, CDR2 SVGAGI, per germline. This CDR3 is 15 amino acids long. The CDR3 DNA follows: TGTGCCAGCAGTTACTTAGGACAGGGAGTCCACGAGCAGTACTTC. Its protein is CASSYLGQGVHEQYF.

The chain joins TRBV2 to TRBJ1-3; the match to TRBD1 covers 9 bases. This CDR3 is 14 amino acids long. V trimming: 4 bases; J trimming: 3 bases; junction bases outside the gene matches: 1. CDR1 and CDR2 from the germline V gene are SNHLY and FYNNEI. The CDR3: CASSGDRVGNTIYF. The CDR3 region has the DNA TGTGCCAGCAGTGGGGACAGGGTTGGAAACACCATATATTTT.

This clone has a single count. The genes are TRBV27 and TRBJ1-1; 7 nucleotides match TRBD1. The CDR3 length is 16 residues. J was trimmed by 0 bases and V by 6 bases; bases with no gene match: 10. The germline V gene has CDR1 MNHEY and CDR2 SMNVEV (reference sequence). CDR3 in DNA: TGTGCCAGCAGGACCCTAAGGGGGCACGTGAACACTGAAGCTTTCTTT. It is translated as CASRTLRGHVNTEAFF.

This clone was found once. The CDR3 sequence: CASSHPQGSEAFF. CDR3 nucleotides: TGTGCCAGCAGCCATCCACAGGGATCTGAAGCTTTCTTT. The chain has TRBV7-9 and TRBJ1-1; TRBD1 might be the D (6 bases). Germline CDR1 is SEHNR and CDR2 is FQNEAQ (reference sequence). V dropped 5 bases and J dropped 6 bases, with 13 bases sitting between them. The CDR3 contains 13 residues.